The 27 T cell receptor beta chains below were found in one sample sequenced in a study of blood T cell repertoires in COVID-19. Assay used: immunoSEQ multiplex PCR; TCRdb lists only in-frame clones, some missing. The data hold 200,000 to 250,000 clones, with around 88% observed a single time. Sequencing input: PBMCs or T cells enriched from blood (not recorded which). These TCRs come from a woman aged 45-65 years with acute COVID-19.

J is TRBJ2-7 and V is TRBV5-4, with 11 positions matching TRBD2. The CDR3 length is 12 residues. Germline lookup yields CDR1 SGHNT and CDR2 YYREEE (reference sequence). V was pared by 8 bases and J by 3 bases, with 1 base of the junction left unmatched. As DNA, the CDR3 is TGTGCCAGTACTAGCGGGAGCTACGAGCAGTACTTC. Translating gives CASTSGSYEQYF.

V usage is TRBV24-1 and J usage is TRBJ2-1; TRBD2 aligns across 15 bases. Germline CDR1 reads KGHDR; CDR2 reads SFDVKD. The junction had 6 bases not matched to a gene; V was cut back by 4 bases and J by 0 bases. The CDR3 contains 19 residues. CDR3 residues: CATSEQGTSGGSSYNEQFF. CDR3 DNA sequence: TGTGCCACCAGTGAACAAGGGACTAGCGGGGGGAGCTCCTACAATGAGCAGTTCTTC.

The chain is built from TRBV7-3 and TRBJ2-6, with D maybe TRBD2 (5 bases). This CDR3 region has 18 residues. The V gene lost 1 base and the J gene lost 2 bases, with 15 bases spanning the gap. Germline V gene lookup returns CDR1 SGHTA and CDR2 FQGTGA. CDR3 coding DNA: TGTGCCAGCAGCTTAAACGGCAGCCCGGGAACTGGGGCCAACGTCCTGACTTTC. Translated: CASSLNGSPGTGANVLTF.

The CDR3 sequence: CSANPTGTDTQYF. CDR3 bases: TGCAGCGCTAATCCGACAGGCACAGATACGCAGTATTTT. J is TRBJ2-3 and V is TRBV29-1; possibly TRBD1 for D (5 bases). Between the trimmed V and J ends, which lost 7 bases and 1 base, there was a span of 12 bases. Germline CDR1 reads SQVTM; CDR2 reads ANQGSEA. The CDR3 is 13 residues long.

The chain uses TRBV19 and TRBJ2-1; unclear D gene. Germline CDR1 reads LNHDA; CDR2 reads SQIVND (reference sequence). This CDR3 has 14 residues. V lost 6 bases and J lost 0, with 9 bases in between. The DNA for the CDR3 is TGTGCCAGTAGCCTGCCGAGCTCCTACAATGAGCAGTTCTTC. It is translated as CASSLPSSYNEQFF.

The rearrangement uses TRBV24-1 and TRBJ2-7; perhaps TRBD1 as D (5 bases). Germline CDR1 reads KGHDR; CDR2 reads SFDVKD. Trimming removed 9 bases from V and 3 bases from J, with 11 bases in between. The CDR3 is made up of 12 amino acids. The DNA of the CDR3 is TGTGCCACCGGATCTACAGGCTACGAGCAGTACTTC. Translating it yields CATGSTGYEQYF.

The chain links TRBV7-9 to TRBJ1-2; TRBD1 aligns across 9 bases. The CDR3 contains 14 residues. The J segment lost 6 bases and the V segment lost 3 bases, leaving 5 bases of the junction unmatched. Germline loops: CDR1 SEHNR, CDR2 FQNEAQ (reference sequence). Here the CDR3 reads CASSFPGQGNGYTF. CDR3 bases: TGTGCCAGCAGCTTTCCGGGACAGGGAAATGGCTACACCTTC.

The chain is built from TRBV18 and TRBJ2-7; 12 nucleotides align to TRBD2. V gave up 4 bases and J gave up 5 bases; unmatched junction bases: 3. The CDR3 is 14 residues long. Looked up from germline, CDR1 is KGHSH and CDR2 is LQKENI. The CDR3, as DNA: TGTGCCAGCTCACGGACTAGCGGGATCCACGAGCAGTACTTC. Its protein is CASSRTSGIHEQYF.

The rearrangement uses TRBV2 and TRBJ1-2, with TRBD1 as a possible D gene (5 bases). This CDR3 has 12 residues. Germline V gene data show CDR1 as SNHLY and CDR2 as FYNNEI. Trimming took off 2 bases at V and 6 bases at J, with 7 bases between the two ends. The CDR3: CASSEQGDGYTF. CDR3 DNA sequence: TGTGCCAGCAGTGAACAGGGTGATGGCTACACCTTC.

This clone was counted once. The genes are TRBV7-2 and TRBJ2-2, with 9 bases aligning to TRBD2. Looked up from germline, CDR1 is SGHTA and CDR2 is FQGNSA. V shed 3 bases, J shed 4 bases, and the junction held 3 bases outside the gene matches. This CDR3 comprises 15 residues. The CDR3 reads CASSFSSGTTGELFF. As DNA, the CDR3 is TGTGCCAGCAGCTTCTCTAGCGGGACCACCGGGGAGCTGTTTTTT. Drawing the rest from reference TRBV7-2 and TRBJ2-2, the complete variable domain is GAGVSQSPSNKVTEKGKDVELRCDPISGHTALYWYRQSLGQGLEFLIYFQGNSAPDKSGLPSDRFSAERTGGSVSTLTIQRTQQEDSAVYLCASSFSSGTTGELFFGEGSRLTVL.

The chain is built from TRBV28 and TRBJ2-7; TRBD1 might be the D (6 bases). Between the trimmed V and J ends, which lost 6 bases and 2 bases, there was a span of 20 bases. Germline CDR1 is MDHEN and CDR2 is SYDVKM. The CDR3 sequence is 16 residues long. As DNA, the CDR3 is TGTGCCAGCAGAACCCCATTAAAGGACAGAACCTACGAGCAGTACTTC. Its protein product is CASRTPLKDRTYEQYF. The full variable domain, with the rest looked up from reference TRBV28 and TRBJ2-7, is DVKVTQSSRYLVKRTGEKVFLECVQDMDHENMFWYRQDPGLGLRLIYFSYDVKMKEKGDIPEGYSVSREKKERFSLILESASTNQTSMYLCASRTPLKDRTYEQYFGPGTRLTVT.

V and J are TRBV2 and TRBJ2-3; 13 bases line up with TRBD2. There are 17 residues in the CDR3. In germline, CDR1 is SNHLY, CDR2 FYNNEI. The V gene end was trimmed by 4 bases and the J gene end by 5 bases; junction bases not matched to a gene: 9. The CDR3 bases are TGTGCCAGCAGTGGTGGGACTAGCGGGATTGTAGGAGATACGCAGTATTTT. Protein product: CASSGGTSGIVGDTQYF. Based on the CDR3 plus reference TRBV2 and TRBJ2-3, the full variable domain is EPEVTQTPSHQVTQMGQEVILRCVPISNHLYFYWYRQILGQKVEFLVSFYNNEISEKSEIFDDQFSVERPDGSNFTLKIRSTKLEDSAMYFCASSGGTSGIVGDTQYFGPGTRLTVL.

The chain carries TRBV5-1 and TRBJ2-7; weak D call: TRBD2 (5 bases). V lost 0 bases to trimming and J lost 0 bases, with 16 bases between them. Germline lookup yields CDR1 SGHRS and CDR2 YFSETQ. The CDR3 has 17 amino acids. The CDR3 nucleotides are TGCGCCAGCAGCTTGGCGTATCGGGCGGGTCCCTCCTACGAGCAGTACTTC. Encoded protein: CASSLAYRAGPSYEQYF. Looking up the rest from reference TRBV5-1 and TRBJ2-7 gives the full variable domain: KAGVTQTPRYLIKTRGQQVTLSCSPISGHRSVSWYQQTPGQGLQFLFEYFSETQRNKGNFPGRFSGRQFSNSRSEMNVSTLELGDSALYLCASSLAYRAGPSYEQYFGPGTRLTVT.

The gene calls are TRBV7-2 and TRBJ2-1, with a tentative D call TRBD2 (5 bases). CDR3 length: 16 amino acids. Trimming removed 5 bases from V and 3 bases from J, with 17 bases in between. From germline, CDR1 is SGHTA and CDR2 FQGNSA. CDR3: CASSEDSSSHYNEQFF. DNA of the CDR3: TGTGCCAGCAGCGAGGACTCATCTAGCCACTACAATGAGCAGTTCTTC.

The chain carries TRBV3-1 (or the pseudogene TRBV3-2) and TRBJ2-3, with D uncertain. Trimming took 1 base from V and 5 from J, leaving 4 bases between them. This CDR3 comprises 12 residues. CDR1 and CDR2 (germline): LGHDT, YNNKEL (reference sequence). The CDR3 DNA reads TGTGCCAGCAGCCAAGGAGGAGATACGCAGTATTTT. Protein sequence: CASSQGGDTQYF.

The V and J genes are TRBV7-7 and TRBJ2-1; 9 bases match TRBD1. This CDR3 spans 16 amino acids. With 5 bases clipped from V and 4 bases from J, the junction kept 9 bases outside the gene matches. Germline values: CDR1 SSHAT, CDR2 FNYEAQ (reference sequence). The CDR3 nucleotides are TGTGCCAGCAGCCGGATACAGGGGGCAAGGTACAATGAGCAGTTCTTC. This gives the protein CASSRIQGARYNEQFF.

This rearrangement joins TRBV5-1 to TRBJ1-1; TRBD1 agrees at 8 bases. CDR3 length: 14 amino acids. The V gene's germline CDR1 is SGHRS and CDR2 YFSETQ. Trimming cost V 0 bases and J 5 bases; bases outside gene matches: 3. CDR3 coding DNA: TGCGCCAGCAGCTTGGTGGACAGGGAGACTGAAGCTTTCTTT. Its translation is CASSLVDRETEAFF. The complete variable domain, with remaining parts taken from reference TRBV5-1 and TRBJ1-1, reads KAGVTQTPRYLIKTRGQQVTLSCSPISGHRSVSWYQQTPGQGLQFLFEYFSETQRNKGNFPGRFSGRQFSNSRSEMNVSTLELGDSALYLCASSLVDRETEAFFGQGTRLTVV.

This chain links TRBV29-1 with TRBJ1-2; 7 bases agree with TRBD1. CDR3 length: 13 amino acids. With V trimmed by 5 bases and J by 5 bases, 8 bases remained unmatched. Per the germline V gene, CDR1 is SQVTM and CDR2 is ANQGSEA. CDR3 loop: CSVRTGNLYGYTF. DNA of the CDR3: TGCAGCGTTAGGACAGGCAATTTATATGGCTACACCTTC.

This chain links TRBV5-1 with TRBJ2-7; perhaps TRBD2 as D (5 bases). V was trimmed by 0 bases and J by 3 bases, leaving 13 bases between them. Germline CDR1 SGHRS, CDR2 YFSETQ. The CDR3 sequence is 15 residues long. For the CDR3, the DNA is TGCGCCAGCAGCTTGGCTCTGGGCGGGTTCTACGAGCAGTACTTC. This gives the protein CASSLALGGFYEQYF. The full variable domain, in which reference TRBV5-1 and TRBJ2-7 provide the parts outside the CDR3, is KAGVTQTPRYLIKTRGQQVTLSCSPISGHRSVSWYQQTPGQGLQFLFEYFSETQRNKGNFPGRFSGRQFSNSRSEMNVSTLELGDSALYLCASSLALGGFYEQYFGPGTRLTVT.

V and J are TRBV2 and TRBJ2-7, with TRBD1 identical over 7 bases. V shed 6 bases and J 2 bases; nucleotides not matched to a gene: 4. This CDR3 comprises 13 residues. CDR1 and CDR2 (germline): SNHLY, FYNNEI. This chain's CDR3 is CASRWQGAYEQYF. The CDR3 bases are TGTGCCAGCAGGTGGCAGGGGGCCTACGAGCAGTACTTC.

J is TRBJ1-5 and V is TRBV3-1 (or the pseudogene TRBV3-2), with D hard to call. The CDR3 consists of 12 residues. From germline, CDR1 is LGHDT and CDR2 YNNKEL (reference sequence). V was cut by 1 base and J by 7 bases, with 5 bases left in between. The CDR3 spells CASSQGLQPQHF. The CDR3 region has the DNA TGTGCCAGCAGCCAAGGACTCCAGCCCCAGCATTTT.

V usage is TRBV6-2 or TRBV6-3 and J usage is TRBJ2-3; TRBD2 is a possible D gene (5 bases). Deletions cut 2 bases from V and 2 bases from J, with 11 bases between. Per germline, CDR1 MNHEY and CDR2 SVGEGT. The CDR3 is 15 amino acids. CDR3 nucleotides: TGTGCCAGCAGTTACACGGGAACGACCACAGATACGCAGTATTTT. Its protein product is CASSYTGTTTDTQYF.

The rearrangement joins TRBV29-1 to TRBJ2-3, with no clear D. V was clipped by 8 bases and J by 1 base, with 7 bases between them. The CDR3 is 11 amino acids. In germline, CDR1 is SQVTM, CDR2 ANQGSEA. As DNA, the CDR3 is TGCAGCTTACGGGGCACAGATACGCAGTATTTT. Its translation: CSLRGTDTQYF.

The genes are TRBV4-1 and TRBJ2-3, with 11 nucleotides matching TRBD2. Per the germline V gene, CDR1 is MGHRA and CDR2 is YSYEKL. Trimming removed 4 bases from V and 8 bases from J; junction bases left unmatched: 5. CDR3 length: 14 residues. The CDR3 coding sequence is TGCGCCAGCAGCCTAGCGGGAGGGCCCGGTACGCAGTATTTT. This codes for CASSLAGGPGTQYF.

CDR3 in DNA: TGTGCCAGCAGCCCCCGGACTGCAACCTCCTACAATGAGCAGTTCTTC. The encoded protein is CASSPRTATSYNEQFF. This chain uses TRBV9 with TRBJ2-1, with TRBD2 as a possible D gene (5 bases). The length of the CDR3 is 16 residues. Germline V lookup: CDR1 SGDLS, CDR2 YYNGEE. V lost 4 bases to trimming and J lost 0 bases, with 14 bases between them. Full variable domain (rest looked up from reference TRBV9 and TRBJ2-1): DSGVTQTPKHLITATGQRVTLRCSPRSGDLSVYWYQQSLDQGLQFLIQYYNGEERAKGNILERFSAQQFPDLHSELNLSSLELGDSALYFCASSPRTATSYNEQFFGPGTRLTVL.

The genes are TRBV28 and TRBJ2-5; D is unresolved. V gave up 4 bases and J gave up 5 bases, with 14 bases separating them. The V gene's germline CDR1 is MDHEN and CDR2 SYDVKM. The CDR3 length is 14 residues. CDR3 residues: CASSSPPSRETQYF. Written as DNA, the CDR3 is TGTGCCAGCAGTTCGCCCCCCTCCAGGGAGACCCAGTACTTC.

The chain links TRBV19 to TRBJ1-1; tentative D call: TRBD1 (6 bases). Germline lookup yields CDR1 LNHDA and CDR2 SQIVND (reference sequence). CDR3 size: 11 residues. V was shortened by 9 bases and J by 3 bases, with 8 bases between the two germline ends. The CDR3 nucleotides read TGTGCCAGCAGGGGTGACACTGAAGCTTTCTTT. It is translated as CASRGDTEAFF.